This T cell receptor beta chain was captured by sequencing in a study of blood T cell repertoires in COVID-19. Study-level information: The United States, Italy and Spain supplied acute and convalescent COVID-19 samples. PBMCs, B-cell-depleted T cells, or T cells were the source of the cDNA or gDNA that made up the material.

This clone was seen a few times. The CDR3 length is 15 residues. Germline CDR1 is SGDLS and CDR2 is YYNGEE. Trimming pared 4 bases from V and 7 bases from J, leaving 17 bases between. Authors' processing steps: Quantification of nucleated cells was approximated via reference gene primer amplification. Sequencing was performed with immunoSEQ multiplex PCR; in TCRdb, only in-frame clones are kept and a portion is missing. V, J and clone size are those of that table, while D and trimming were read from the DNA. The table shows approximately 440,000 clones, with about 91% occurring only once. Recruited during active infection, patients (from Seattle) were subsequently followed longitudinally.

This TCR derives from a woman aged 50 to 60 with COVID-19, enrolled during active disease. V gene TRBV9 combines with J gene TRBJ1-4; a weak D match, TRBD1 (5 bases). Sequenced sample: peripheral blood. CDR3: CASSSDQGGGEKLFF. The CDR3 DNA sequence: TGTGCCAGCAGCTCTGACCAGGGCGGGGGTGAAAAACTGTTTTTT.